This T cell receptor (beta chain) derives from a study of PD-L1 blockade in urothelial cancer. Synthetic TCR analog templates were spiked into all PCRs individually. The protocol was immunoSEQ multiplex PCR, while the TCRdb copy is restricted to in-frame clones and leaves out a portion. The sample includes over 45,000 clones, more than 70% of them seen just once. Only one count was recorded for this clone. Its antigen is not known. Study outcomes and limitations: Durable-benefit cases showed more tumor-associated blood clone expansion at 3 weeks.

V dropped 2 bases and J dropped 4; count of bases not matched to a gene: 7. CDR3 length equals 15 residues. Germline loops: CDR1 MNHEY, CDR2 SVGAGI. Time point: pretreatment peripheral blood. The chain combines TRBV6-5 with TRBJ2-7; TRBD2 matches at 8 bases. The receptor comes from a man aged 60 to 69 with urothelial cancer. The sequences come from PBMCs, collected around atezolizumab (anti-PD-L1) treatment. CDR3 sequence reads: CASSYIRGGMYEQYF. CDR3 nucleotide sequence: TGTGCCAGCAGTTACATCCGGGGGGGAATGTACGAGCAGTACTTC.